The rows below give T cell receptor beta chains drawn from one sample of a study of shared clonotypes between healthy human individuals. Generated by immunoSEQ multiplex PCR, the TCRdb table keeps only in-frame clones and is missing some. The data hold about 2.4 million clones, with roughly 93% observed a single time. Sequences were obtained from naive CD4+ T cells from PBMCs. These receptors were taken from a man younger than 35 in good health. Some clones in this sample may be carry-over from other donors' samples. Each CDR3 is given with its conserved first and last residue.

V gene	J gene	CDR3 protein
TRBV5-1	TRBJ2-7	CASTQPYEQYF
TRBV5-4	TRBJ2-7	CASSLDRYEQYF
TRBV10-3	TRBJ1-2	CAISHSEVSYGYTF
TRBV28	TRBJ1-1	CASRAGGSGTEAFF
TRBV11-2	TRBJ1-5	CASSLEAGTGVLPQHF
TRBV28	TRBJ1-2	CASSLPGFDGYTF
TRBV11-3	TRBJ1-4	CASSLVPSAGANEKLFF
TRBV27	TRBJ2-2	CASSLLISAGGPPGELFF
TRBV7-2	TRBJ1-5	CASSIQGAQPQHF
TRBV30	TRBJ2-2	CAWRIALVGTGELFF
TRBV6-6	TRBJ2-7	CASSGRTPRNEQYF
TRBV5-1	TRBJ2-3	CASSLSGSWDTQYF
TRBV7-9	TRBJ2-1	CASSLGAGWDEQFF
TRBV29-1	TRBJ2-5	CSVEGITSGPQYF
TRBV2	TRBJ1-1	CASTSPPGQMNTEAFF
TRBV9	TRBJ1-5	CASSVDHSNQPQHF